This is a list of T cell receptor beta chains from one sample in a study of cytomegalovirus exposure and HLA in healthy donors. TCRdb keeps only in-frame clones here, not all; method: immunoSEQ multiplex PCR. The repertoire table contains 200,000 to 250,000 clones. The specimen was PBMCs. Receptors were obtained from a woman in her twenties or thirties in good health and CMV-seropositive. CDR3s include the opening cysteine and the closing phenylalanine or tryptophan. D genes are given only for firm matches.

CDR3aa	CDR3nt	v_gene	j_gene	d_gene
CASSRTGTSGYNEQFF	TGCGCCAGCAGCCGGACCGGGACTAGCGGCTACAATGAGCAGTTCTTC	TRBV4-1	TRBJ2-1	TRBD2
CASSPGQGYEQYF	TGTGCCAGCAGCCCGGGACAGGGTTACGAGCAGTACTTC	TRBV7-7	TRBJ2-7	TRBD1
CASNIEQGAGEQYF	TGTGCCAGCAATATAGAACAGGGGGCGGGAGAGCAGTACTTC	TRBV2	TRBJ2-7	TRBD1
CASRLQVNTEAFF	TGTGCCAGCAGACTACAGGTGAACACTGAAGCTTTCTTT	TRBV2	TRBJ1-1	NA
CSVEAPRSYNEQFF	TGCAGCGTTGAAGCCCCTCGTTCCTACAATGAGCAGTTCTTC	TRBV29-1	TRBJ2-1	NA
CASSDNRGKGTDTQYF	TGTGCCAGCAGCGACAACAGGGGAAAAGGCACAGATACGCAGTATTTT	TRBV13	TRBJ2-3	TRBD1
CASSLSGQGSEKLFF	TGTGCCAGCTCTCTAAGTGGGCAGGGGAGCGAAAAACTGTTTTTT	TRBV18	TRBJ1-4	NA
CSANRGGGYTF	TGCAGTGCAAACAGGGGTGGTGGCTACACCTTC	TRBV20-1	TRBJ1-2	TRBD1
CASGQGLAREQYF	TGTGCCAGCGGTCAGGGACTAGCTCGGGAGCAGTACTTC	TRBV7-2	TRBJ2-7	TRBD2
CASSQDFTRSYEQYF	TGTGCCAGCAGCCAAGATTTCACTAGATCCTACGAGCAGTACTTC	TRBV4-2	TRBJ2-7	NA
CASSLRGQARQGIYEQYF	TGTGCCAGCAGCTTAAGGGGACAGGCAAGACAGGGTATCTACGAGCAGTACTTC	TRBV7-2	TRBJ2-7	TRBD1
CASSISGAGGTNEQFF	TGTGCCAGCAGCATATCGGGAGCGGGAGGGACCAATGAGCAGTTCTTC	TRBV7-2	TRBJ2-1	TRBD2
CASSLRGLVTEAFF	TGTGCCAGCAGCCTCAGGGGGCTGGTCACTGAAGCTTTCTTT	TRBV6-6	TRBJ1-1	TRBD1
CASRRTGTDTQYF	TGTGCCAGCAGAAGGACAGGGACAGATACGCAGTATTTT	TRBV27	TRBJ2-3	TRBD1
CASSGGTANTEAFF	TGTGCCAGCAGCGGAGGGACAGCGAACACTGAAGCTTTCTTT	TRBV9	TRBJ1-1	TRBD1
CASSQDFSYEQYF	TGTGCCAGCAGTCAGGACTTCTCCTACGAGCAGTACTTC	TRBV6-5	TRBJ2-7	NA
CASRKQGPMNYGYTF	TGTGCCAGCAGGAAACAGGGGCCGATGAACTATGGCTACACCTTC	TRBV28	TRBJ1-2	TRBD1
CASSVTGTGVPHNTEAFF	TGTGCCAGCAGCGTAACCGGGACAGGGGTCCCTCACAACACTGAAGCTTTCTTT	TRBV9	TRBJ1-1	TRBD1
CASNGPTRDQPQHF	TGTGCCAGCAATGGGCCTACCAGAGATCAGCCCCAGCATTTT	TRBV2	TRBJ1-5	NA
CASSERQGWTPLHF	TGTGCCAGCAGTGAAAGACAGGGTTGGACACCCCTCCACTTT	TRBV6-1	TRBJ1-6	TRBD1
CASSQLPRSSGNTIYF	TGTGCCAGCAGCCAATTACCCAGATCTTCTGGAAACACCATATATTTT	TRBV16	TRBJ1-3	NA
CASSLWGAGANVLTF	TGTGCCAGCAGTTTATGGGGAGCTGGGGCCAACGTCCTGACTTTC	TRBV28	TRBJ2-6	NA
CASSLYRGRRETQYF	TGTGCCAGCAGCCTTTACAGGGGGCGCAGGGAGACCCAGTACTTC	TRBV14	TRBJ2-5	TRBD1
CASRVTSGRMNEQYF	TGCGCCAGCCGCGTTACTAGCGGGAGAATGAACGAGCAGTACTTC	TRBV5-1	TRBJ2-7	TRBD2
CASSPKGLPRETQYF	TGTGCCAGCAGCCCCAAGGGACTGCCGCGGGAGACCCAGTACTTC	TRBV7-2	TRBJ2-5	NA
CASSLGTYAFF	TGTGCCAGCAGCTTAGGAACCTATGCTTTCTTT	TRBV7-9	TRBJ1-1	NA
CASAPGRGASTEAFF	TGCGCCAGCGCCCCTGGCCGGGGGGCGAGCACTGAAGCTTTCTTT	TRBV5-1	TRBJ1-1	NA
CASTNYNEQFF	TGTGCCAGCACTAACTACAATGAGCAGTTCTTC	TRBV28	TRBJ2-1	NA
CASARPTGEHGYTF	TGTGCCAGCGCCCGCCCTACAGGAGAGCATGGCTACACCTTC	TRBV27	TRBJ1-2	NA
CASSFVLTYGYTF	TGTGCCAGCAGCTTTGTACTGACATATGGCTACACCTTC	TRBV7-9	TRBJ1-2	NA
CSTEGGLNTEAFF	TGCAGCACGGAAGGGGGCTTGAACACTGAAGCTTTCTTT	TRBV29-1	TRBJ1-1	TRBD1
CASSRLGEWQPQHF	TGTGCCAGCAGTAGACTCGGGGAGTGGCAGCCCCAGCATTTT	TRBV6-5	TRBJ1-5	NA
CTSSQGTGVNQPQHF	TGCACCAGCAGCCAAGGAACAGGGGTTAATCAGCCCCAGCATTTT	TRBV1	TRBJ1-5	NA
CASSPPSGSLGNEQFF	TGTGCCAGCTCACCACCTTCAGGGTCTTTGGGTAATGAGCAGTTCTTC	TRBV18	TRBJ2-1	NA
CASSTLAGETYNEQFF	TGCGCCAGCAGCACCCTAGCGGGGGAGACCTACAATGAGCAGTTCTTC	TRBV5-1	TRBJ2-1	TRBD2
CASRGDIYTEAFF	TGCGCCAGCAGGGGGGACATTTACACTGAAGCTTTCTTT	TRBV10-1	TRBJ1-1	NA
CASSLQGGRGEKLFF	TGTGCCAGCAGCTTGCAAGGGGGCCGAGGTGAAAAACTGTTTTTT	TRBV5-4	TRBJ1-4	TRBD1
CAWGTGRHEQYF	TGTGCCTGGGGGACTGGCAGGCACGAGCAGTACTTC	TRBV30	TRBJ2-7	NA
CAISQLAGAGNEQFF	TGTGCCATCAGCCAGCTAGCGGGAGCTGGGAATGAGCAGTTCTTC	TRBV10-3	TRBJ2-1	TRBD2
CASSEPRQGQQETQYF	TGTGCCAGCAGTGAACCTAGGCAGGGTCAGCAAGAGACCCAGTACTTC	TRBV6-1	TRBJ2-5	NA
CASSQQTMNTEAFF	TGTGCCAGTAGCCAACAGACCATGAACACTGAAGCTTTCTTT	TRBV19	TRBJ1-1	NA
CASSPAGSSLSYEQYF	TGTGCCAGCAGCCCGGCCGGGTCTAGTTTAAGCTACGAGCAGTACTTC	TRBV5-6	TRBJ2-7	NA
CASSFGTGSNYGYTF	TGTGCCAGCAGCTTCGGGACAGGGTCTAACTATGGCTACACCTTC	TRBV5-6	TRBJ1-2	TRBD1
CASSPGRASNQPQHF	TGTGCCAGCAGCCCGGGAAGGGCCAGCAATCAGCCCCAGCATTTT	TRBV7-8	TRBJ1-5	NA
CASSLTSGGSTDTQYF	TGTGCCAGCAGCTTGACTAGCGGGGGGTCCACAGATACGCAGTATTTT	TRBV5-8	TRBJ2-3	TRBD2
CASSVSGGGTEAFF	TGTGCCAGCAGCGTCTCCGGGGGTGGCACTGAAGCTTTCTTT	TRBV9	TRBJ1-1	NA
CASRALTSGVKYEQYF	TGTGCCAGCAGAGCCCTGACTAGCGGGGTGAAGTACGAGCAGTACTTC	TRBV7-9	TRBJ2-7	TRBD2
CASSLAAHRGTEAFF	TGCGCCAGCAGCTTGGCCGCCCATCGGGGCACTGAAGCTTTCTTT	TRBV5-1	TRBJ1-1	NA
CASSLSTQAYNEQFF	TGCGCCAGCAGCCTGAGCACACAGGCGTACAATGAGCAGTTCTTC	TRBV5-1	TRBJ2-1	NA
CAIIPDSSYNEQFF	TGTGCCATCATACCGGACAGCTCCTACAATGAGCAGTTCTTC	TRBV10-3	TRBJ2-1	NA
CAWSGLAGESSYNEQFF	TGTGCCTGGAGTGGGCTAGCGGGAGAGAGCTCCTACAATGAGCAGTTCTTC	TRBV30	TRBJ2-1	TRBD2
CASSPGTGNTGELFF	TGTGCCAGCTCACCAGGGACAGGGAACACCGGGGAGCTGTTTTTT	TRBV18	TRBJ2-2	TRBD1
CASSPPGRTEAFF	TGTGCCAGCTCACCCCCCGGGAGGACTGAAGCTTTCTTT	TRBV18	TRBJ1-1	NA
CASRTTGLYNSPLHF	TGTGCCAGCAGGACGACAGGGCTCTATAATTCACCCCTCCACTTT	TRBV5-4	TRBJ1-6	TRBD1
CASSKEVNYGYTF	TGCGCCAGCAGTAAGGAGGTGAACTATGGCTACACCTTC	TRBV10-1	TRBJ1-2	NA